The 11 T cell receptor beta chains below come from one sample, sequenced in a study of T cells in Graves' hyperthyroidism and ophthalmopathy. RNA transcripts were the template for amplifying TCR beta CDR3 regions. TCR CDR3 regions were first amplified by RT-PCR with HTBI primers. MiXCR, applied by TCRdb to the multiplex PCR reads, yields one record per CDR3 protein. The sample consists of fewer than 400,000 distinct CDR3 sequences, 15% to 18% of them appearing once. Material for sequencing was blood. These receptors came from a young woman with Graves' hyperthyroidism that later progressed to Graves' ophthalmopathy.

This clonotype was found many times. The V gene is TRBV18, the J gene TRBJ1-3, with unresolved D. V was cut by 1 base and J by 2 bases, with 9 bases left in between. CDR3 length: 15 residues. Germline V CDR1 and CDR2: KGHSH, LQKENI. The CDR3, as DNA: TGTGCCAGCTCACCACAAACAGTCACTGGAAACACCATATATTTT. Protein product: CASSPQTVTGNTIYF.

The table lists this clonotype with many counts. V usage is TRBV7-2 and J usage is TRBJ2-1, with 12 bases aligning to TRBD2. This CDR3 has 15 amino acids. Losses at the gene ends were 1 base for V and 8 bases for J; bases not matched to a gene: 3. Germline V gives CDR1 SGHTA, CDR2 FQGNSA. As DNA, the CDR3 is TGTGCCAGCAGCTTAGGACTAGCGGGAGTAGATGAGCAGTTCTTC. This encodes CASSLGLAGVDEQFF.

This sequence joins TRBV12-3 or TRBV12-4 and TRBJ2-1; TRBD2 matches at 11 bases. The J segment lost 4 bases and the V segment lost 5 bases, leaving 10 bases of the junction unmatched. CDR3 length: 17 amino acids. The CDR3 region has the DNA TGTGCCAGCAGTCCCCTTGTTAGCGGGAGGGATTACAATGAGCAGTTCTTC. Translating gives CASSPLVSGRDYNEQFF.

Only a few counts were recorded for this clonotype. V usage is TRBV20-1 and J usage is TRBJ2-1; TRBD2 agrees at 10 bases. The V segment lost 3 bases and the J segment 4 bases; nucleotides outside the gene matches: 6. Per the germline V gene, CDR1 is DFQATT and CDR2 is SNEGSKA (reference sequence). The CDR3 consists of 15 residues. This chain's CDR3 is CSASSLAGVYNEQFF. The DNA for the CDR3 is TGCAGTGCTAGTAGTCTAGCGGGAGTATACAATGAGCAGTTCTTC.

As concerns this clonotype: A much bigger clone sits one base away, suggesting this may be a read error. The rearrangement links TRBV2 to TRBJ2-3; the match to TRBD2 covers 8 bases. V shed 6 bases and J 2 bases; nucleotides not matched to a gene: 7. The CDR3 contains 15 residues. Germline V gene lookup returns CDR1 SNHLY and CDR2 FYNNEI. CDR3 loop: CASRKAGAFTDTQYF. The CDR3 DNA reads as TGTGCCAGCAGAAAAGCGGGAGCCTTCACAGATACGCAGTATTTT.

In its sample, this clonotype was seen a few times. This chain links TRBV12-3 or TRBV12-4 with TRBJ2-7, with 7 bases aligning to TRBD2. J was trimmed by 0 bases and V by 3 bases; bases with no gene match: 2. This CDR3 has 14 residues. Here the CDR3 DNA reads TGTGCCAGCAGTTTTGGGAGGGCCTCCTACGAGCAGTACTTC. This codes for CASSFGRASYEQYF.

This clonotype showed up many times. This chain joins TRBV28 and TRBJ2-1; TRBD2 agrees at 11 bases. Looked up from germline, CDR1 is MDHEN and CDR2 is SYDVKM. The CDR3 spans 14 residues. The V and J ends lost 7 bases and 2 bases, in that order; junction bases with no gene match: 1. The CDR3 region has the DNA TGTGCCAGCAAGGGACTAGCGGCCTACAATGAGCAGTTCTTC. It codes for CASKGLAAYNEQFF.

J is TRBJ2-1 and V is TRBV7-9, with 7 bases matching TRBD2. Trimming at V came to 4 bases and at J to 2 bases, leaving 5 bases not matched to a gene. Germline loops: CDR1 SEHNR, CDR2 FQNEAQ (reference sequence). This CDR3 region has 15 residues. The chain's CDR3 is CASSSPSGAYNEQFF. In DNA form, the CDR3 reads TGTGCCAGCAGCTCCCCGAGCGGGGCCTACAATGAGCAGTTCTTC.

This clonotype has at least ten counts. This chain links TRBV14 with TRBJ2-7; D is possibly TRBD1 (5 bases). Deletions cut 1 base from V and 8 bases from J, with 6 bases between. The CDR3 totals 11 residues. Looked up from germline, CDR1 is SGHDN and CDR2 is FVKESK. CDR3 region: CASSQGQQQYF. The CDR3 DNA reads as TGTGCCAGCAGCCAAGGACAGCAGCAGTACTTC.

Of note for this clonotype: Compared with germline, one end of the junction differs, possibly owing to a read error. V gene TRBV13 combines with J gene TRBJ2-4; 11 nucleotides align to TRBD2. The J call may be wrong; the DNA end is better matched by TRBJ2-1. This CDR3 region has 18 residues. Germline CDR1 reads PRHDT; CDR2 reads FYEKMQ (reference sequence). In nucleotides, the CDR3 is TGTGCCAGCAGCTTGGGACTAGCGGTGGGGGGACTATACAATGATCAGTTCTTC. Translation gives CASSLGLAVGGLYNDQFF.

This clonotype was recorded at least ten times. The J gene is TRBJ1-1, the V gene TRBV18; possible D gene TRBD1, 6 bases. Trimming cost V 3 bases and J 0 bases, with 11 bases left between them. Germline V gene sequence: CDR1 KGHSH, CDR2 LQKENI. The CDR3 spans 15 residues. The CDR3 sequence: CASSPWTEMNTEAFF. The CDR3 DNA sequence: TGTGCCAGCTCACCGTGGACAGAGATGAACACTGAAGCTTTCTTT.